Below are 30 T cell receptor beta chains sequenced from a single sample in a study of Tregs in tolerant kidney transplant recipients. TCRdb's table, derived via immunoSEQ multiplex PCR, lists solely in-frame clones and lacks some. The sample has 90,000 or so clones, approximately 93% seen once; the top ten hold 1.5% to 2%. Mixed chimerism was transient after nonmyeloablative marrow transplants from related graft donors. Source: CD4+ T cells from blood (PBMCs), taken 12 months after the transplant. These receptors came from a human patient who received a combined kidney and bone marrow transplant. The graft donor may have given rise to some T cells.

The rearrangement joins TRBV29-1 to TRBJ2-7; a possible D gene is TRBD2 (7 bases). CDR3 size: 14 residues. V lost 5 bases to trimming and J lost 0 bases, with 14 bases between them. Per the germline V gene, CDR1 is SQVTM and CDR2 is ANQGSEA. The CDR3 loop reads CSVSRGADSYEQYF. The CDR3 DNA reads as TGCAGCGTTTCACGGGGGGCCGACTCCTACGAGCAGTACTTC.

The chain couples TRBV6-6 to TRBJ1-1, with 8 bases aligning to TRBD1. The CDR3 spans 16 residues. Germline V lookup: CDR1 MNHNY, CDR2 SVGAGI (reference sequence). After removal of 0 bases from V and 3 bases from J, the junction contained 6 bases not matched to a gene. The CDR3 DNA reads TGTGCCAGCAGTTACTCGCCAGGGGGCCGGGACACTGAAGCTTTCTTT. It translates to CASSYSPGGRDTEAFF.

The chain employs TRBV28 and TRBJ2-5; D not certain. V shed 6 bases and J shed 5 bases, with 7 bases lying between them. Looked up from germline, CDR1 is MDHEN and CDR2 is SYDVKM. CDR3 length: 11 amino acids. CDR3: CASRRYETQYF. For the CDR3, the DNA is TGTGCCAGCAGACGCTATGAGACCCAGTACTTC. The full variable domain, its missing parts supplied by reference TRBV28 and TRBJ2-5, is DVKVTQSSRYLVKRTGEKVFLECVQDMDHENMFWYRQDPGLGLRLIYFSYDVKMKEKGDIPEGYSVSREKKERFSLILESASTNQTSMYLCASRRYETQYFGPGTRLLVL.

The chain carries TRBV4-1 and TRBJ2-7; 7 bases match TRBD2. V trimming: 5 bases; J trimming: 3 bases; junction bases outside the gene matches: 4. This CDR3 has 13 amino acids. Germline values: CDR1 MGHRA, CDR2 YSYEKL. In DNA form, the CDR3 reads TGCGCCAGCAGCATTGAGCGGGGCTACGAGCAGTACTTC. As protein: CASSIERGYEQYF.

The V call is TRBV19, the J call TRBJ2-1, with 11 nucleotides matching TRBD1. CDR3 size: 16 residues. After removal of 8 bases from V and 3 bases from J, the junction contained 9 bases not matched to a gene. Germline CDR1 reads LNHDA; CDR2 reads SQIVND (reference sequence). For the CDR3, the DNA is TGTGCCAGTCCAAGGACAGGGGGCCTCTTCTACAATGAGCAGTTCTTC. Protein sequence: CASPRTGGLFYNEQFF. Combining the CDR3 with reference TRBV19 and TRBJ2-1 gives the whole variable domain DGGITQSPKYLFRKEGQNVTLSCEQNLNHDAMYWYRQDPGQGLRLIYYSQIVNDFQKGDIAEGYSVSREKKESFPLTVTSAQKNPTAFYLCASPRTGGLFYNEQFFGPGTRLTVL.

The chain combines TRBV28 with TRBJ2-7; the D gene is possibly TRBD1 (5 bases). CDR1 is MDHEN, CDR2 SYDVKM, per germline. The CDR3 is 13 amino acids. V shed 2 bases and J shed 3 bases, with 8 bases lying between them. The CDR3 nucleotides read TGTGCCAGCAGTTTAGGAGACAGCTACGAGCAGTACTTC. This codes for CASSLGDSYEQYF.

The chain joins TRBV9 to TRBJ2-5; D is unresolved. Gene TRBJ2-7 matches the end of the DNA better, so the J call may be wrong. The CDR3 extends over 14 amino acids. Germline V lookup: CDR1 SGDLS, CDR2 YYNGEE. CDR3 coding DNA: TGTGCCAGCAGCGTAGATAAGTTTACCTACGAGCAGTACTTC. This gives the protein CASSVDKFTYEQYF.

This chain uses TRBV5-1 with TRBJ2-3, with 8 bases fitting TRBD1. This CDR3 has 14 residues. CDR1 and CDR2 from the germline V gene are SGHRS and YFSETQ. The junction had 0 bases not matched to a gene; V was cut back by 0 bases and J by 3 bases. Here the CDR3 reads CASSLGDRTDTQYF. The DNA of the CDR3 is TGCGCCAGCAGCTTGGGGGACAGGACAGATACGCAGTATTTT. Supplemented by reference TRBV5-1 and TRBJ2-3, the full variable domain reads KAGVTQTPRYLIKTRGQQVTLSCSPISGHRSVSWYQQTPGQGLQFLFEYFSETQRNKGNFPGRFSGRQFSNSRSEMNVSTLELGDSALYLCASSLGDRTDTQYFGPGTRLTVL.

The chain joins TRBV7-3 to TRBJ2-2; TRBD2 might be the D (6 bases). Germline loops: CDR1 SGHTA, CDR2 FQGTGA. CDR3 length: 15 residues. V gave up 5 bases and J gave up 3 bases, with 13 bases separating them. CDR3 sequence (DNA): TGTGCCAGCAGCCCACCCCCGGGGGACACCGGGGAGCTGTTTTTT. Its translation is CASSPPPGDTGELFF.

The rearrangement joins TRBV5-1 to TRBJ2-1; D possibly corresponds to TRBD2 (6 bases). The V gene's germline CDR1 is SGHRS and CDR2 YFSETQ. The ends were cut back, 0 bases at V and 0 bases at J, with 10 bases in the middle. The CDR3 is made up of 16 amino acids. The CDR3 here is CASSLARGGSYNEQFF. Here the CDR3 DNA reads TGCGCCAGCAGCTTGGCGCGGGGCGGCTCCTACAATGAGCAGTTCTTC.

The V and J genes are TRBV5-4 and TRBJ2-7, with a possible D match to TRBD2 (6 bases). Trimming stripped 4 bases from V and 0 bases from J, with 14 bases between. The CDR3 is 15 amino acids. Germline CDR1 reads SGHNT; CDR2 reads YYREEE (reference sequence). The CDR3 region is CASSRSAGSSYEQYF. The DNA for the CDR3 is TGTGCCAGCAGCCGCTCTGCGGGGAGCTCCTACGAGCAGTACTTC.

The V and J genes are TRBV30 and TRBJ1-5; D not resolved. Germline values: CDR1 GTSNPN, CDR2 SVGIG (reference sequence). The CDR3 consists of 13 residues. Trimming removed 3 bases from V and 2 bases from J, with 8 bases in between. The DNA of the CDR3 is TGTGCCTGGAGGGGAGACGGCAATCAGCCCCAGCATTTT. Translation: CAWRGDGNQPQHF.

The chain joins TRBV9 to TRBJ2-1; 9 positions agree with TRBD2. This CDR3 is 15 amino acids long. Germline V gene lookup returns CDR1 SGDLS and CDR2 YYNGEE. V shed 0 bases and J 10 bases; nucleotides not matched to a gene: 8. The CDR3 coding sequence is TGTGCCAGCAGCGTAGTTGCGGGAGGGATCGGGGAGCAGTTCTTC. This encodes CASSVVAGGIGEQFF. Full variable domain (remainder filled in from reference TRBV9 and TRBJ2-1): DSGVTQTPKHLITATGQRVTLRCSPRSGDLSVYWYQQSLDQGLQFLIQYYNGEERAKGNILERFSAQQFPDLHSELNLSSLELGDSALYFCASSVVAGGIGEQFFGPGTRLTVL.

This rearrangement joins TRBV5-1 to TRBJ2-2; 9 nucleotides align to TRBD1. The CDR3 has 16 amino acids. With 4 bases clipped from V and 7 bases from J, the junction kept 11 bases outside the gene matches. Germline V lookup: CDR1 SGHRS, CDR2 YFSETQ. The CDR3 region has the DNA TGCGCCAGCAGCATCCGGGACAGGGCTTCCCTCGGGGAGCTGTTTTTT. It yields the protein CASSIRDRASLGELFF.

The rearrangement joins TRBV10-3 to TRBJ1-1; D is possibly TRBD1 (6 bases). V was trimmed by 3 bases and J by 7 bases, leaving 12 bases between them. This CDR3 is 13 amino acids long. Germline lookup yields CDR1 ENHRY and CDR2 SYGVKD. Here the CDR3 reads CAISESTGYEAFF. CDR3 bases: TGTGCCATCAGTGAATCGACAGGATATGAAGCTTTCTTT.

The chain links TRBV6-1 to TRBJ2-1; 11 bases match TRBD2. The length of the CDR3 is 14 residues. V lost 7 bases to trimming and J lost 4 bases; unmatched junction nucleotides: 3. Germline CDR1 reads MNHNS; CDR2 reads SASEGT. CDR3 sequence: CASKIAGGYNEQFF. Here the CDR3 DNA reads TGTGCCAGCAAAATAGCGGGGGGGTACAATGAGCAGTTCTTC.

The chain couples TRBV7-2 to TRBJ1-2; TRBD1 matches 8 bases. Germline V CDR1 and CDR2: SGHTA, FQGNSA. The CDR3 runs 17 residues. Trimming cost V 6 bases and J 4 bases; bases outside gene matches: 16. DNA for the CDR3: TGTGCCAGCAGTTCCCTGGCCAGGGGGCTTTCAAGCTATGGCTACACCTTC. Translation: CASSSLARGLSSYGYTF. The full variable domain, in which reference TRBV7-2 and TRBJ1-2 provide the parts outside the CDR3, is GAGVSQSPSNKVTEKGKDVELRCDPISGHTALYWYRQSLGQGLEFLIYFQGNSAPDKSGLPSDRFSAERTGGSVSTLTIQRTQQEDSAVYLCASSSLARGLSSYGYTFGSGTRLTVV.

The V gene is TRBV7-9, the J gene TRBJ1-1; TRBD1 matches at 7 bases. The CDR3 has 16 amino acids. V lost 4 bases and J lost 1; bases outside the gene matches: 9. Germline-derived CDR1 and CDR2 are SEHNR and FQNEAQ (reference sequence). DNA of the CDR3: TGTGCCAGCAGCTCAAACAGGGGCGCAAGGAACACTGAAGCTTTCTTT. As protein: CASSSNRGARNTEAFF.

This chain links TRBV6-4 with TRBJ2-1; maybe TRBD1 (6 bases). V lost 5 bases to trimming and J lost 9 bases, with 14 bases between them. This CDR3 has 13 residues. Germline V gene lookup returns CDR1 MRHNA and CDR2 SNTAGT. For the CDR3, the DNA is TGTGCCAGCAGTTGGGAGCAAGGGGGTGAGCAGTTCTTC. Translation: CASSWEQGGEQFF.

The CDR3: CASRDRTGEEKLFF. Here the CDR3 DNA reads TGCGCCAGCAGGGATAGGACAGGCGAAGAAAAACTGTTTTTT. The genes are TRBV5-1 and TRBJ1-4; TRBD1 matches 7 bases. V lost 5 bases to trimming and J lost 8 bases; unmatched junction nucleotides: 9. The germline V gene has CDR1 SGHRS and CDR2 YFSETQ. The CDR3 has 14 amino acids.

The chain links TRBV28 to TRBJ2-7, with 7 positions matching TRBD1. Germline CDR1 reads MDHEN; CDR2 reads SYDVKM. V dropped 5 bases and J dropped 2; count of bases not matched to a gene: 6. This CDR3 comprises 14 residues. CDR3 protein: CASSERQGPYEQYF. CDR3 coding DNA: TGTGCCAGCAGTGAGAGACAGGGACCCTACGAGCAGTACTTC.

The V and J genes are TRBV11-3 and TRBJ2-5, with D possibly matching TRBD2 (7 bases). Germline V gene lookup returns CDR1 SGHNT and CDR2 YENEEA. There are 15 residues in the CDR3. V was trimmed by 5 bases and J by 4 bases, leaving 17 bases between them. The CDR3 DNA follows: TGTGCCAGCAGCAATTCAGGGGCGGGGGTAGAGACCCAGTACTTC. It yields the protein CASSNSGAGVETQYF.

The V and J genes are TRBV30 and TRBJ2-7, with D perhaps matching TRBD1 (6 bases). CDR3 size: 14 residues. Germline-derived CDR1 and CDR2 are GTSNPN and SVGIG (reference sequence). Trimming removed 0 bases from V and 6 bases from J, with 15 bases in between. This chain's CDR3 is CAWSVRRGIFEQYF. For the CDR3, the DNA is TGTGCCTGGAGTGTACGCAGGGGAATATTCGAGCAGTACTTC.

The chain links TRBV5-6 to TRBJ2-4, with 9 bases identical to TRBD1. Losses at the gene ends were 4 bases for V and 3 bases for J; bases not matched to a gene: 8. Looked up from germline, CDR1 is SGHDT and CDR2 is YYEEEE. The CDR3 is 16 residues long. The CDR3 nucleotides are TGTGCCAGCAGCCGCGACAGGGGGGGAGTCAAAAACATTCAGTACTTC. Its translation is CASSRDRGGVKNIQYF.

The rearrangement joins TRBV5-4 to TRBJ1-3; the match to TRBD1 covers 9 bases. The CDR3 consists of 17 residues. CDR1 and CDR2 from the germline V gene are SGHNT and YYREEE (reference sequence). The V and J ends lost 4 bases and 4 bases, in that order; junction bases with no gene match: 12. CDR3 sequence (DNA): TGTGCCAGCAGCGACCTAACCGGGACAGGGTCCGGAAACACCATATATTTT. The encoded protein is CASSDLTGTGSGNTIYF.

This clone was observed a handful of times. V gene TRBV11-2 combines with J gene TRBJ2-7; 8 positions agree with TRBD2. The CDR3 sequence is 16 residues long. V dropped 6 bases and J dropped 0; count of bases not matched to a gene: 10. The germline V gene encodes CDR1 SGHAT and CDR2 FQNNGV. The CDR3 loop reads CASSLRVTSGSYEQYF. CDR3 nucleotide sequence: TGTGCCAGCAGTCTAAGGGTTACTAGCGGCTCCTACGAGCAGTACTTC.

The chain carries TRBV18 and TRBJ2-7, with TRBD2 matching 12 bases. Germline V CDR1 and CDR2: KGHSH, LQKENI. V trimming: 6 bases; J trimming: 6 bases; junction bases outside the gene matches: 6. The CDR3 consists of 14 residues. This CDR3 is CASSSTSGSGEQYF. The DNA of the CDR3 is TGTGCCAGCTCCTCGACTAGCGGGAGTGGCGAGCAGTACTTC.

The chain employs TRBV2 and TRBJ2-7, with 8 bases matching TRBD1. Germline trimming cut 1 base from V and 6 bases from J; bases unmatched to any gene: 5. This CDR3 contains 14 residues. Looked up from germline, CDR1 is SNHLY and CDR2 is FYNNEI. As DNA, the CDR3 is TGTGCCAGCAGTGAAGAGAGGACAGGGTTCGAGCAGTACTTC. It codes for CASSEERTGFEQYF. The full variable domain, its missing parts supplied by reference TRBV2 and TRBJ2-7, is EPEVTQTPSHQVTQMGQEVILRCVPISNHLYFYWYRQILGQKVEFLVSFYNNEISEKSEIFDDQFSVERPDGSNFTLKIRSTKLEDSAMYFCASSEERTGFEQYFGPGTRLTVT.

The chain combines TRBV6-4 with TRBJ2-3, with 9 bases that match TRBD1. With 6 bases clipped from V and 3 bases from J, the junction kept 7 bases outside the gene matches. The germline CDR1 and CDR2 sequences are MRHNA and SNTAGT. The length of the CDR3 is 15 residues. In nucleotides, the CDR3 is TGTGCCAGCAGGCCTCAACAGGGGGCTACAGATACGCAGTATTTT. Its translation is CASRPQQGATDTQYF.

This chain joins TRBV12-1 and TRBJ2-1; TRBD2, the D gene given by the table, was not confirmed from the DNA. TRBV12-1 corresponds to a pseudogene. CDR3 length: 19 amino acids. The chain's CDR3 is CASSLHGTSGIPSYNEQFF. Here the CDR3 DNA reads TGTGCCAGCAGCCTACACGGGACTAGCGGGATTCCCTCCTACAATGAGCAGTTCTTC.